These 18 T cell receptor beta chains share one sample of origin, sequenced in a study of CD8+ T cells in alopecia areata. Sequencing relied on a cDNA template that was reverse transcribed from extracted RNA. Data came from immunoSEQ multiplex PCR; TCRdb stores just in-frame clones and leaves some out. The sample contains 160,000 or so clones, approximately 53% of which appear only once. This specimen consisted of CD8+ T cells sorted from blood, obtained at week 0. Receptor source: a human donor with alopecia areata.

This clone was detected a few times. The rearrangement joins TRBV2 to TRBJ2-4; possible D gene TRBD1, 5 bases. Germline V gives CDR1 SNHLY, CDR2 FYNNEI. V shed 8 bases and J shed 7 bases, with 15 bases lying between them. CDR3 length: 13 residues. The DNA for the CDR3 is TGTGCCAGCCGCCCTCTTGGGGCCAACATTCAGTACTTC. Its protein is CASRPLGANIQYF. The complete variable domain, with remaining parts taken from reference TRBV2 and TRBJ2-4, reads EPEVTQTPSHQVTQMGQEVILRCVPISNHLYFYWYRQILGQKVEFLVSFYNNEISEKSEIFDDQFSVERPDGSNFTLKIRSTKLEDSAMYFCASRPLGANIQYFGAGTRLSVL.

CDR3 sequence reads: CASSLESYNEQFF. The CDR3 DNA follows: TGCGCCAGCAGCTTGGAGTCCTACAATGAGCAGTTCTTC. V is TRBV5-1 and J is TRBJ2-1; no firm D call. Germline loops: CDR1 SGHRS, CDR2 YFSETQ. The V gene lost 0 bases and the J gene lost 1 base, with 2 bases spanning the gap. This CDR3 contains 13 residues. The full variable domain, with the rest looked up from reference TRBV5-1 and TRBJ2-1, is KAGVTQTPRYLIKTRGQQVTLSCSPISGHRSVSWYQQTPGQGLQFLFEYFSETQRNKGNFPGRFSGRQFSNSRSEMNVSTLELGDSALYLCASSLESYNEQFFGPGTRLTVL.

The chain carries TRBV13 and TRBJ1-1; 7 nucleotides align to TRBD1. The length of the CDR3 is 12 residues. V trimming: 4 bases; J trimming: 8 bases; junction bases outside the gene matches: 4. Germline V gene data show CDR1 as PRHDT and CDR2 as FYEKMQ (reference sequence). CDR3 nucleotides: TGTGCCAGCAGCTCGACAGGGTTGGAAGCTTTCTTT. Encoded protein: CASSSTGLEAFF.

The V and J genes are TRBV28 and TRBJ1-2, with TRBD1 identical over 7 bases. The length of the CDR3 is 16 residues. J was trimmed by 7 bases and V by 3 bases; bases with no gene match: 14. Germline V gene data show CDR1 as MDHEN and CDR2 as SYDVKM. CDR3: CASSLKDRREMFGYTF. CDR3 coding DNA: TGTGCCAGCAGTTTGAAGGACAGGCGGGAGATGTTTGGCTACACCTTC.

This clone was observed a handful of times. V is TRBV10-3 and J is TRBJ2-2; 7 positions agree with TRBD2. V gave up 8 bases and J gave up 6 bases; unmatched junction bases: 0. Germline CDR1 is ENHRY and CDR2 is SYGVKD. The CDR3 is made up of 11 amino acids. The CDR3 is CAIREAGELFF. As DNA, the CDR3 is TGTGCCATCCGGGAGGCCGGGGAGCTGTTTTTT.

This clone was detected only a few times. CDR3 sequence: CASSHENTEAFF. The CDR3 DNA is TGTGCCAGCAGCCACGAGAACACTGAAGCTTTCTTT. V is TRBV7-9 and J is TRBJ1-1, with unresolved D. Trimming stripped 5 bases from V and 1 base from J, with 5 bases between. This CDR3 comprises 12 residues. In germline, CDR1 is SEHNR, CDR2 FQNEAQ (reference sequence).

In its sample, this clone was seen a few times. The CDR3 sequence: CSVVSGLAGDTDTQYF. DNA for the CDR3: TGCAGCGTGGTCTCCGGACTAGCGGGGGACACAGATACGCAGTATTTT. The chain has TRBV29-1 and TRBJ2-3, with 13 bases lining up with TRBD2. The J segment lost 2 bases and the V segment lost 6 bases, leaving 8 bases of the junction unmatched. Germline CDR1 and CDR2: SQVTM and ANQGSEA. CDR3 length: 16 residues.

The J gene is TRBJ1-6, the V gene TRBV2; the D is unclear. V gave up 11 bases and J gave up 6 bases, with 14 bases separating them. Germline V gives CDR1 SNHLY, CDR2 FYNNEI. This CDR3 region has 13 residues. The CDR3 sequence: CAQSVGSNSPLHF. The CDR3 DNA reads as TGTGCCCAATCGGTAGGGTCTAATTCACCCCTCCACTTT.

The rearrangement joins TRBV30 to TRBJ2-1; no clear D. The CDR3 is made up of 12 amino acids. V lost 0 bases and J 8 bases, leaving 8 bases between the germline ends. Germline CDR1 GTSNPN, CDR2 SVGIG (reference sequence). The CDR3: CAWSVDRDEQFF. The DNA of the CDR3 is TGTGCCTGGAGTGTTGATAGGGATGAGCAGTTCTTC.

The V gene is TRBV29-1, the J gene TRBJ1-1, with D possibly matching TRBD1 (6 bases). The CDR3 is 12 residues long. The V end lost 7 bases, the J end lost 4 bases, and 13 bases lay between the germline ends. Per the germline V gene, CDR1 is SQVTM and CDR2 is ANQGSEA. CDR3 loop: CSGTSRGTEAFF. The CDR3 nucleotides read TGCAGCGGGACGAGCAGGGGCACTGAAGCTTTCTTT.

The chain links TRBV30 to TRBJ1-5; possibly TRBD1 for D (5 bases). Trimming pared 0 bases from V and 4 bases from J, leaving 10 bases between. The CDR3 runs to 14 residues. Germline V gene sequence: CDR1 GTSNPN, CDR2 SVGIG (reference sequence). The CDR3: CAWSVGGGNQPQHF. DNA of the CDR3: TGTGCCTGGAGTGTGGGGGGTGGGAATCAGCCCCAGCATTTT.

V is TRBV14 and J is TRBJ2-1, with D maybe TRBD1 (5 bases). Germline CDR1 is SGHDN and CDR2 is FVKESK. CDR3 size: 13 residues. V dropped 2 bases and J dropped 8 bases, with 10 bases sitting between them. CDR3 bases: TGTGCCAGCAGCCAACTCCAGGGTTATGAGCAGTTCTTC. Amino acid sequence: CASSQLQGYEQFF.

The chain is built from TRBV5-6 and TRBJ1-1; 9 bases match TRBD1. CDR3 length: 13 residues. The V segment lost 2 bases and the J segment 8 bases; nucleotides outside the gene matches: 4. Germline CDR1 SGHDT, CDR2 YYEEEE. CDR3 amino acids: CASSFGTGSEAFF. The CDR3 DNA follows: TGTGCCAGCAGCTTCGGGACAGGGTCCGAAGCTTTCTTT.

The rearrangement joins TRBV9 to TRBJ1-1; TRBD1 is a possible D gene (5 bases). This CDR3 is built from 12 residues. Trimming removed 4 bases from V and 5 bases from J, with 9 bases in between. Germline loops: CDR1 SGDLS, CDR2 YYNGEE. The CDR3: CASSRDPTEAFF. The CDR3 nucleotides read TGTGCCAGCAGCCGGGACCCGACTGAAGCTTTCTTT.

V gene TRBV2 combines with J gene TRBJ2-5; D might be TRBD1 (5 bases). The CDR3 has 15 amino acids. CDR1 is SNHLY, CDR2 FYNNEI, per germline. Trimming pared 6 bases from V and 0 bases from J, leaving 14 bases between. CDR3 loop: CASSRGHQHQETQYF. CDR3 DNA sequence: TGTGCCAGCAGCCGAGGACACCAACACCAAGAGACCCAGTACTTC. Looking up the rest from reference TRBV2 and TRBJ2-5 gives the full variable domain: EPEVTQTPSHQVTQMGQEVILRCVPISNHLYFYWYRQILGQKVEFLVSFYNNEISEKSEIFDDQFSVERPDGSNFTLKIRSTKLEDSAMYFCASSRGHQHQETQYFGPGTRLLVL.

J is TRBJ1-2 and V is TRBV29-1; the D gene is possibly TRBD1 (6 bases). CDR1 is SQVTM, CDR2 ANQGSEA, per germline. The V end was cut by 4 bases, the J end by 6 bases, with 9 bases between. The CDR3 spans 11 residues. The CDR3 sequence: CSVVGQNGYTF. CDR3 bases: TGCAGCGTTGTTGGACAGAATGGCTACACCTTC.

This chain uses TRBV29-1 with TRBJ2-5; D is perhaps TRBD2 (6 bases). Trimming pared 4 bases from V and 5 bases from J, leaving 11 bases between. The CDR3 has 12 residues. CDR1 is SQVTM and CDR2 is ANQGSEA in the germline V gene. The CDR3 region is CSVGSGRETQYF. CDR3 DNA: TGCAGCGTTGGCTCGGGGAGGGAGACCCAGTACTTC.

The V call is TRBV9, the J call TRBJ2-3; 11 nucleotides agree with TRBD2. This CDR3 contains 18 residues. The J segment lost 0 bases and the V segment lost 2 bases, leaving 8 bases of the junction unmatched. Germline lookup yields CDR1 SGDLS and CDR2 YYNGEE. CDR3 coding DNA: TGTGCCAGCAGCGTCTCTAGCGGGGGGATTCGTAGCACAGATACGCAGTATTTT. It encodes CASSVSSGGIRSTDTQYF.